This T cell receptor beta chain stems from a study of cytomegalovirus exposure and HLA in healthy donors. The PCR ran on 60 Vbeta and 13 Jbeta primers. TCRdb's copy holds only in-frame clones and misses some; the assay was immunoSEQ multiplex PCR. The sample has approximately 150,000 clones; 78% are singletons. This clone turned up a few times. The antigen is unknown. The CDR3 is made up of 13 amino acids. With 3 bases removed from V and 8 bases from J, the gap between germline ends came to 10 bases. CDR1 KGHSH and CDR2 LQKENI come from the germline V gene. Notes on the study in general: For presence/absence analyses, sequencing depth was assumed to be roughly uniform across donors. It was in a later analysis that TCR association rates were seen to vary by HLA locus, highest for DRB1 and lowest for HLA-C.

The V gene is TRBV18, the J gene TRBJ1-4; perhaps TRBD1 as D (5 bases). The source is a woman between 35 and 50 years old in good health and CMV-seropositive. Material for sequencing was PBMCs. The CDR3 nucleotides read TGTGCCAGCTCACCCCGGGAGGGGGAAAAACTGTTTTTT. Translation: CASSPREGEKLFF.